Included here is one T cell receptor beta chain sequence, with context. For the second PCR, which ran for 7 to 11 cycles, a sample-barcoded 5' primer and a J-beta primer mix were used. TCRdb used MiXCR to reprocess the 5' RACE reads, holding one entry per CDR3 protein. This table holds some 1.7 million distinct CDR3 sequences, roughly 27% found once. These data originate in a study of blood T cells in healthy people across ages. CDR1 and CDR2 from the germline V gene are SGHRS and YFSETQ. Trimming pared 7 bases from V and 2 bases from J, leaving 17 bases between. The CDR3 is 15 residues long. The TCR comes from a woman in her twenties or thirties in good health. The rearrangement uses TRBV5-1 and TRBJ2-3; the D gene could be TRBD1 or TRBD2 (5 bases each). Material for sequencing was blood. CDR3 nucleotides: TGCGCCAGCGTCCGATCTTCAGGGACCACAGATACGCAGTATTTT. Translated: CASVRSSGTTDTQYF. Drawing the rest from reference TRBV5-1 and TRBJ2-3, the complete variable domain is KAGVTQTPRYLIKTRGQQVTLSCSPISGHRSVSWYQQTPGQGLQFLFEYFSETQRNKGNFPGRFSGRQFSNSRSEMNVSTLELGDSALYLCASVRSSGTTDTQYFGPGTRLTVL.